These T cell receptor beta chains were read from a single sample in a study of control samples from healthy donors and cancer patients. TCRdb's table, derived via immunoSEQ multiplex PCR, lists solely in-frame clones and lacks some. This sample has fewer than 130,000 clones; roughly 88% occur once, and the top ten carry approximately 3.7%. The sample comprised PBMCs. The receptors were gathered from a woman aged 55-70 years with lung cancer. The CDR3 runs from the conserved cysteine through the conserved F or W. The order of the fields is clone size, J gene, V gene, D gene, CDR3 protein, CDR3 DNA. D genes are given only for firm matches. Expanded clones get a size class; other rows say once, few or many, or leave the size out.

size: NA; J: TRBJ2-5; V: TRBV5-3; D: TRBD1; CDR3: CARSLDRGKVAGETQYF; DNA: TGTGCCAGAAGTCTGGACAGGGGGAAGGTCGCTGGAGAGACCCAGTACTTC
size: few; J: TRBJ2-3; V: TRBV7-9; D: TRBD1; CDR3: CASSSETGKSRRFADTQYF; DNA: TGTGCCAGCAGCTCGGAGACAGGGAAATCCCGAAGATTTGCAGATACGCAGTATTTT
size: NA; J: TRBJ1-1; V: TRBV7-2; D: NA; CDR3: CASSLASMNTEAFF; DNA: TGTGCCAGCAGCTTAGCATCCATGAACACTGAAGCTTTCTTT
size: NA; J: TRBJ1-2; V: TRBV6-6; D: TRBD1; CDR3: CASSRQGENYGYTF; DNA: TGTGCCAGCAGTCGACAGGGCGAGAACTATGGCTACACCTTC
size: NA; J: TRBJ2-2; V: TRBV5-1; D: NA; CDR3: CASSLEGTNTGELFF; DNA: TGCGCCAGCAGCTTGGAAGGAACGAACACCGGGGAGCTGTTTTTT
size: NA; J: TRBJ2-7; V: TRBV30; D: TRBD2; CDR3: CAWRPGLAVHYEQYF; DNA: TGTGCCTGGAGGCCGGGACTAGCGGTTCACTACGAGCAGTACTTC
size: NA; J: TRBJ1-2; V: TRBV12-3/TRBV12-4; D: NA; CDR3: CASTMGDGYGYTF; DNA: TGTGCCAGTACTATGGGGGACGGGTATGGCTACACCTTC
size: few; J: TRBJ2-7; V: TRBV6-5; D: NA; CDR3: CASSSTTPPTYEQYF; DNA: TGTGCCAGCAGCTCCACAACTCCCCCCACATACGAGCAGTACTTC
size: NA; J: TRBJ1-6; V: TRBV30; D: NA; CDR3: CAWSVPSRGVGPTLHF; DNA: TGTGCCTGGAGTGTACCCTCCCGGGGGGTGGGGCCCACCCTCCACTTT
size: NA; J: TRBJ1-2; V: TRBV6-2/TRBV6-3; D: TRBD1; CDR3: CASSRTGTRTNYGYTF; DNA: TGTGCCAGCAGTCGGACAGGGACCCGTACTAACTATGGCTACACCTTC
size: NA; J: TRBJ2-1; V: TRBV30; D: TRBD1; CDR3: CAGDRGYYNEQFF; DNA: TGTGCCGGCGACAGGGGATACTACAATGAGCAGTTCTTC
size: NA; J: TRBJ1-3; V: TRBV7-8; D: NA; CDR3: CASSFPDGNTIYF; DNA: TGTGCCAGCAGCTTCCCGGATGGGAACACCATATATTTT
size: NA; J: TRBJ2-5; V: TRBV18; D: NA; CDR3: CASSPPVGETQYF; DNA: TGTGCCAGCTCACCACCAGTCGGGGAGACCCAGTACTTC
size: NA; J: TRBJ1-1; V: TRBV5-6; D: NA; CDR3: CASSLGRVTTEAFF; DNA: TGTGCCAGCAGCTTGGGCAGGGTAACCACTGAAGCTTTCTTT
size: NA; J: TRBJ1-3; V: TRBV7-7; D: NA; CDR3: CASSLELGNTIYF; DNA: TGTGCTAGCAGCTTAGAACTTGGAAACACCATATATTTT
size: NA; J: TRBJ1-1; V: TRBV27; D: NA; CDR3: CASSSDRLNTEAFF; DNA: TGTGCCAGCAGTTCGGACAGATTGAACACTGAAGCTTTCTTT
size: NA; J: TRBJ2-5; V: TRBV7-9; D: NA; CDR3: CASSLVQGPQETQYF; DNA: TGTGCCAGCAGCTTAGTACAGGGCCCCCAAGAGACCCAGTACTTC